A selection of T cell receptor beta chains follows, all from one sample in a study of sequential checkpoint blockade in melanoma. Profiled with immunoSEQ multiplex PCR; TCRdb holds only in-frame clones, not every one. The data show just over 7,000 clones, approximately 20% seen once. The sequencing here drew on tumor tissue (inferred from file names), taken from a patient given nivolumab and ipilimumab in sequence. These receptor sequences come from a human donor with melanoma. Both conserved end residues are part of each CDR3. A D gene is named only where the DNA matches it firmly. Clone size is shown for a subset of rows, as once, few, many or a class of expanded clone.

j_call	clone_size	d_call	v_call	cdr3_aa	cdr3_nt
TRBJ2-3	NA	TRBD2	TRBV14	CASSQEPAGGPPDTQYF	TGTGCCAGCAGCCAAGAGCCAGCGGGGGGCCCCCCAGATACGCAGTATTTT
TRBJ2-1	many	NA	TRBV11-3	CASSLGWGPPSYNEQFF	TGTGCCAGCAGCTTGGGGTGGGGGCCACCCTCCTACAATGAGCAGTTCTTC
TRBJ1-2	NA	TRBD1	TRBV29-1	CSALTRGPSYGYTF	TGCAGCGCCCTCACTAGGGGGCCTAGTTATGGCTACACCTTC
TRBJ2-5	many	NA	TRBV6-8	CASRYWGDSQETQYF	TGTGCCAGCAGATACTGGGGGGACAGCCAAGAGACCCAGTACTTC
TRBJ2-7	medium-sized	NA	TRBV6-8	CASTSFRDTPTYEQYF	TGTGCCAGCACCTCCTTTCGGGACACCCCGACCTACGAGCAGTACTTC
TRBJ1-4	many	NA	TRBV11-3	CASSGATGFNEKLFF	TGTGCCAGCAGCGGAGCGACAGGATTTAATGAAAAACTGTTTTTT
TRBJ2-3	few	NA	TRBV19	CASRTSGTDTQYF	TGTGCCAGTAGGACGTCCGGGACAGATACGCAGTATTTT
TRBJ1-2	few	NA	TRBV11-3	CASSLTEANYGYTF	TGTGCCAGCAGCTTAACAGAAGCTAACTATGGCTACACCTTC
TRBJ1-2	many	TRBD1	TRBV9	CASSEQGPLYGYTF	TGTGCCAGCAGTGAACAGGGGCCCCTCTATGGCTACACCTTC
TRBJ2-5	NA	NA	TRBV9	CASSQGGLETQYF	TGTGCCAGCAGTCAGGGCGGCCTGGAGACCCAGTACTTC
TRBJ2-2	NA	TRBD2	TRBV11-3	CASSLLGGDTGELFF	TGTGCCAGCAGTCTTCTTGGGGGGGACACCGGGGAGCTGTTTTTT
TRBJ2-5	few	TRBD1	TRBV7-8	CASSRQGNSETQYF	TGTGCCAGCAGTAGACAGGGGAATAGTGAGACCCAGTACTTC
TRBJ1-5	NA	NA	TRBV19	CASSIQNQPQHF	TGTGCCAGTAGTATACAAAATCAGCCCCAGCATTTT
TRBJ2-2	many	TRBD2	TRBV11-3	CASSSRTSGPNTGELFF	TGTGCCAGCAGCTCCCGGACTAGCGGGCCAAACACCGGGGAGCTGTTTTTT
TRBJ2-1	NA	TRBD1	TRBV29-1	CSVELTGTGSYNEQFF	TGCAGCGTTGAACTAACCGGGACAGGGTCCTACAATGAGCAGTTCTTC
TRBJ1-1	hyperexpanded	NA	TRBV6-8	CASSYRLGTEAFF	TGTGCCAGCAGTTATCGACTTGGCACTGAAGCTTTCTTT
TRBJ1-4	few	NA	TRBV9	CASSVDPEGEKLFF	TGTGCCAGCAGCGTAGACCCCGAGGGTGAAAAACTGTTTTTT
TRBJ2-1	many	TRBD2	TRBV11-3	CASSWTSGGANEQFF	TGTGCCAGCAGCTGGACTAGCGGGGGGGCCAATGAGCAGTTCTTC
TRBJ2-7	few	NA	TRBV6-8	CASSPRAYSYEQYF	TGTGCCAGCAGTCCGAGGGCCTATTCCTACGAGCAGTACTTC
TRBJ1-1	many	NA	TRBV7-2	CASSLVATGEAFF	TGTGCCAGCAGCTTAGTCGCGACGGGTGAAGCTTTCTTT
TRBJ2-2	few	NA	TRBV15	CATSSGGFNTGELFF	TGTGCCACCAGCTCGGGCGGGTTCAACACCGGGGAGCTGTTTTTT
TRBJ1-6	NA	NA	TRBV29-1	CSVWDGNSPLHF	TGCAGCGTTTGGGACGGGAATTCACCCCTCCACTTT
TRBJ2-5	NA	NA	TRBV6-8	CASSPGAEETQYF	TGTGCCAGCAGTCCGGGGGCAGAGGAGACCCAGTACTTC
TRBJ2-3	NA	NA	TRBV6-8	CASSYPRGDTQYF	TGTGCCAGCAGTTACCCTAGGGGAGATACGCAGTATTTT
TRBJ2-3	NA	NA	TRBV6-8	CASRTGFGTDTQYF	TGTGCCAGCAGAACAGGGTTCGGCACAGATACGCAGTATTTT
TRBJ2-1	NA	NA	TRBV25-1	CASSESGGPYNEQFF	TGTGCCAGCAGTGAATCGGGGGGCCCCTACAATGAGCAGTTCTTC
TRBJ2-1	NA	TRBD1	TRBV18	CASSPLAAGQGAYNEQFF	TGTGCCAGCTCACCACTGGCAGCGGGACAGGGGGCCTACAATGAGCAGTTCTTC
TRBJ2-7	few	NA	TRBV6-8	CASSYFGGRYEQYF	TGTGCCAGCAGTTACTTCGGGGGTCGGTACGAGCAGTACTTC
TRBJ1-3	NA	TRBD1	TRBV30	CAWSAPTGSIGNTIYF	TGTGCCTGGAGTGCCCCGACAGGGTCGATTGGAAACACCATATATTTT
TRBJ2-1	many	NA	TRBV9	CASSVWDTGYNEQFF	TGTGCCAGCAGCGTGTGGGACACCGGGTACAATGAGCAGTTCTTC
TRBJ1-6	once	NA	TRBV19	CASSILQDNSPLHF	TGTGCCAGTAGTATCCTTCAGGATAATTCACCCCTCCACTTT
TRBJ2-4	few	NA	TRBV11-3	CASSFGGTAKNIQYF	TGTGCCAGCAGCTTCGGAGGGACGGCCAAAAACATTCAGTACTTC
TRBJ2-2	NA	NA	TRBV11-3	CASSQVFDRWTNTGELFF	TGTGCCAGCAGCCAAGTTTTCGACCGTTGGACGAACACCGGGGAGCTGTTTTTT
TRBJ1-2	few	NA	TRBV9	CASSVESVVGYGYTF	TGTGCCAGCAGCGTAGAGTCGGTCGTGGGCTATGGCTACACCTTC
TRBJ2-7	NA	NA	TRBV19	CASSITPSPTYEQYF	TGTGCCAGTAGTATAACCCCCAGTCCTACCTACGAGCAGTACTTC
TRBJ2-3	NA	TRBD1	TRBV18	CASSPWNRGSDTQYF	TGTGCCAGCTCACCATGGAACAGGGGAAGTGATACGCAGTATTTT
TRBJ2-1	once	NA	TRBV19	CASSMTWGDNEQFF	TGTGCCAGTAGTATGACCTGGGGGGACAATGAGCAGTTCTTC
TRBJ1-4	NA	TRBD1	TRBV5-1	CASSPHRGNYEKLFF	TGCGCCAGCAGCCCACACAGGGGTAACTATGAAAAACTGTTTTTT
TRBJ1-1	NA	NA	TRBV30	CAWSAGGVTEAFF	TGTGCCTGGAGTGCCGGGGGCGTAACTGAAGCTTTCTTT
TRBJ2-3	NA	TRBD2	TRBV10-3	CAISESGGTSGGTADTQYF	TGTGCCATCAGTGAGTCTGGCGGGACTAGCGGGGGGACGGCAGATACGCAGTATTTT
TRBJ1-5	NA	NA	TRBV6-8	CASSLGRYSNQPQHF	TGTGCCAGCAGCCTGGGACGGTATAGCAATCAGCCCCAGCATTTT
TRBJ1-5	few	NA	TRBV11-3	CASSLTPGVNQPQHF	TGTGCCAGCAGCTTAACCCCAGGGGTCAATCAGCCCCAGCATTTT
TRBJ2-2	medium-sized	TRBD2	TRBV11-3	CASSLGGSGGLTGELFF	TGTGCCAGCAGCTTGGGTGGCAGCGGGGGACTCACCGGGGAGCTGTTTTTT
TRBJ1-1	few	NA	TRBV5-1	CASSPTLGLNTEAFF	TGCGCCAGCAGCCCAACCTTGGGCCTCAACACTGAAGCTTTCTTT
TRBJ2-3	many	TRBD2	TRBV7-6	CASSQLSGGADTQYF	TGTGCCAGCAGCCAACTTAGCGGGGGGGCAGATACGCAGTATTTT
TRBJ2-3	medium-sized	TRBD1	TRBV4-1	CASSLQTPRQGSSTDTQYF	TGCGCCAGCAGCCTACAAACGCCCCGACAGGGTTCTAGCACAGATACGCAGTATTTT
TRBJ1-2	few	NA	TRBV7-5	CASSILDRENGYTF	TGTGCCAGCAGCATTCTGGACAGGGAGAATGGCTACACCTTC
TRBJ2-3	medium-sized	NA	TRBV6-8	CAIGELATWGADTQYF	TGTGCCATCGGGGAACTGGCCACCTGGGGCGCAGATACGCAGTATTTT
TRBJ1-6	few	NA	TRBV9	CASSEQFGSNSPLHF	TGTGCCAGCAGCGAACAATTTGGTAGTAATTCACCCCTCCACTTT
TRBJ1-3	NA	NA	TRBV14	CASSPLGNTIYF	TGTGCCAGCAGCCCCCTAGGAAACACCATATATTTT
TRBJ2-7	NA	NA	TRBV19	CASSRGLGTEQYF	TGTGCCAGTAGTAGGGGGTTAGGCACCGAGCAGTACTTC
TRBJ2-5	NA	NA	TRBV30	CAWSVVLETQYF	TGTGCCTGGAGCGTTGTGCTTGAGACCCAGTACTTC
TRBJ2-1	NA	TRBD2	TRBV6-8	CASSSMSGGAYNEQFF	TGTGCCAGCAGTTCAATGAGCGGGGGGGCGTACAATGAGCAGTTCTTC